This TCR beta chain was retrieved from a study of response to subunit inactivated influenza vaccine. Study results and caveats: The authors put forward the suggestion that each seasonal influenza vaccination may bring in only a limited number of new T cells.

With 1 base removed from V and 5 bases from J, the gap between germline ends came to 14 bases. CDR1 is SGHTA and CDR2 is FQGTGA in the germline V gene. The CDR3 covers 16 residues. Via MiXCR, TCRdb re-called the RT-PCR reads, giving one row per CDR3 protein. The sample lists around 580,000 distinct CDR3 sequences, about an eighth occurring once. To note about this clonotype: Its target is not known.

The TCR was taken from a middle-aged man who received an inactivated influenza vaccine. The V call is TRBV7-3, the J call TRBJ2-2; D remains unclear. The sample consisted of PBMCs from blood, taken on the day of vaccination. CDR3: CASSLSQAGRTGELFF. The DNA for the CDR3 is TGTGCCAGCAGCTTAAGTCAGGCAGGACGGACCGGGGAGCTGTTTTTT.